This TCR beta chain was obtained from a study of vaccination effects on CD4 cells after COVID-19. Findings and limits, study-wide: Cross-reactivity toward common cold coronaviruses was confined to only 1 of 255 vaccine-induced clones in healthy vaccinees.

Remarks on this clone: Antigen specificity is unknown.

Generated by immunoSEQ multiplex PCR, the TCRdb table keeps only in-frame clones and is missing some. The repertoire holds 15,000 to 20,000 clones, with roughly three quarters as singletons. Sequencing followed a ViraFEST assay step that expanded antigen-specific CD4+ T cells with viral peptide pools. Culture proceeded for more than nine days, and CD4+ T cells were then isolated. Participants completed two doses of the BNT162b2 or mRNA-1273 vaccine. No vaccinee had earlier SARS-CoV-2 infection, and nucleocapsid antibodies were negative. A half-volume exchange with IL-2 medium occurred on days 3 and 7. V lost 4 bases, J lost 0 bases, and 16 bases lay in between. CDR1 and CDR2 (germline): SGHRS, YFSETQ. The length of the CDR3 is 17 residues.

The starting material was CD4+ T cells from PBMCs cultured with HCoV-NL63 spike peptides, obtained after COVID-19 vaccination. The clonotype was recovered from a human donor who received a COVID-19 vaccine. The chain uses TRBV5-1 and TRBJ1-4; perhaps TRBD1 as D (5 bases). The CDR3 DNA reads TGCGCCAGCAGCCCGGCGGGGGGGAGAGCAACTAATGAAAAACTGTTTTTT. It is translated as CASSPAGGRATNEKLFF.